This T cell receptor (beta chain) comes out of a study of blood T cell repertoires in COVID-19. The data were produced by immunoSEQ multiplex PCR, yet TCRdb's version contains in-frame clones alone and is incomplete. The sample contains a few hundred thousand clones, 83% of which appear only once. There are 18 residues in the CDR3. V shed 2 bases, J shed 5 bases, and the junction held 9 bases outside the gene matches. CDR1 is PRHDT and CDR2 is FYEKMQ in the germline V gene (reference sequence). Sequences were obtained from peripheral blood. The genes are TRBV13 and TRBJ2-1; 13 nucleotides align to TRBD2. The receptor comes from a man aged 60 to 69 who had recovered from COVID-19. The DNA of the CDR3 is TGTGCCAGCAGCTTATTCAGGACTAGCGGGAGAGGTCACAATGAGCAGTTCTTC. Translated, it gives CASSLFRTSGRGHNEQFF.